A selection of T cell receptor beta chains follows, all from one sample in a study of beta chain features in type 1 diabetes. Profiled with immunoSEQ multiplex PCR; TCRdb holds only in-frame clones, not every one. The table has over 650,000 clones, over 13% seen once. The sequenced sample consisted of naive CD4+ T cells from blood. The receptor source for this set is a man younger than 30 with type 1 diabetes. CDR3s include the opening cysteine and the closing phenylalanine or tryptophan. The D gene is left open where the match is weak. Not all rows give a size; the values are once, few, many and, for expanded clones, a class.

j_call cdr3_length d_call v_call clone_size cdr3_aa
TRBJ2-1 15 NA TRBV15 few CATSLRESAYNEQFF
TRBJ1-5 13 NA TRBV21-1 few CASSTTAPGPQHF
TRBJ2-1 13 NA TRBV7-2 few CASSLEKVVAQFF
TRBJ1-5 15 TRBD1 TRBV7-6 NA CASSLVGQGNQPQHF
TRBJ2-2 16 TRBD2 TRBV9 NA CASSSRASGGTGELFF
TRBJ2-7 12 NA TRBV14 NA CASSLAVNEQYF
TRBJ1-5 15 TRBD1 TRBV30 few CAWSEGTGGSQPQHF
TRBJ2-2 17 NA TRBV7-2 few CASSLGWSDSYTGELFF
TRBJ2-1 16 TRBD1 TRBV29-1 NA CSAPGRGGTSYNEQFF
TRBJ2-2 14 NA TRBV9 NA CASSVGTPTGELFF
TRBJ2-5 13 TRBD1 TRBV29-1 NA CSVEKGAGETQYF
TRBJ2-5 14 NA TRBV7-3 NA CASSLGPIQETQYF
TRBJ1-2 13 NA TRBV2 NA CASSPGQNYGYTF